This T cell receptor (beta chain) was obtained from a study of Ad26.COV2.S vaccination and SARS-CoV-2 variants. Study-wide findings and caveats: The TCR-based breadth and depth measures might underestimate overall T cell responses. Whether participants received vaccine or placebo, their non-spike TCR breadth was similar.

This sample's treatment: some 19 received Ad26.COV2.S at low or high dose, single or two shots; 5 received placebo; per-sample allocation not given. Day 63 following the first vaccine or placebo injection was when the samples were taken. In the vaccine, an Ad26 vector expressed the SARS-CoV-2 spike of the Wuhan strain. The table came from immunoSEQ multiplex PCR; TCRdb's copy has only in-frame clones and leaves some out. The table shows about 400,000 clones, with 80% to 95% occurring only once. Points on this clone: Its target is not known.

After removal of 4 bases from V and 2 bases from J, the junction contained 3 bases not matched to a gene. The germline gives CDR1 LGHNA, CDR2 YSLEER. The CDR3 consists of 15 residues. Sequencing was performed on peripheral blood, taken in a trial of Ad26.COV2.S vaccine versus placebo. This rearrangement joins TRBV4-3 to TRBJ2-1, with TRBD1 matching over 9 bases. The sequence was obtained from a person aged 18 to 59 who received the Ad26.COV2.S COVID-19 vaccine or a placebo. CDR3 loop: CASSPHRGPYNEQFF. CDR3 bases: TGCGCCAGCAGCCCCCACAGGGGGCCCTACAATGAGCAGTTCTTC.